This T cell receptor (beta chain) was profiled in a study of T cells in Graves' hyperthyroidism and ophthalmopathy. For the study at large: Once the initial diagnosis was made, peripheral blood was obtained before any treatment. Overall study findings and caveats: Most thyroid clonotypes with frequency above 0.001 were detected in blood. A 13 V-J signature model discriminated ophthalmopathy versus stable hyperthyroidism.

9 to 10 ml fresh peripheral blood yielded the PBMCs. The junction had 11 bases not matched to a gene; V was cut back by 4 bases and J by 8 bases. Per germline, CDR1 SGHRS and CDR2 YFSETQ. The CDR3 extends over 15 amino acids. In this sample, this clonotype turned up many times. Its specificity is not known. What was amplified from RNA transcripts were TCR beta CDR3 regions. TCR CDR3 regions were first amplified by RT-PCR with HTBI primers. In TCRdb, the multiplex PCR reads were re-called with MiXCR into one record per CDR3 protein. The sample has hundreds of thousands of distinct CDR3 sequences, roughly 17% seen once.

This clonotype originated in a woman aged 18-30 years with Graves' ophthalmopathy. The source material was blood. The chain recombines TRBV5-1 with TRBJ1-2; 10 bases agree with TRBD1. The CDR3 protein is CASSVGQGSVKGYTF. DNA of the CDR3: TGCGCCAGCAGCGTGGGACAGGGGTCCGTGAAAGGCTACACCTTC.